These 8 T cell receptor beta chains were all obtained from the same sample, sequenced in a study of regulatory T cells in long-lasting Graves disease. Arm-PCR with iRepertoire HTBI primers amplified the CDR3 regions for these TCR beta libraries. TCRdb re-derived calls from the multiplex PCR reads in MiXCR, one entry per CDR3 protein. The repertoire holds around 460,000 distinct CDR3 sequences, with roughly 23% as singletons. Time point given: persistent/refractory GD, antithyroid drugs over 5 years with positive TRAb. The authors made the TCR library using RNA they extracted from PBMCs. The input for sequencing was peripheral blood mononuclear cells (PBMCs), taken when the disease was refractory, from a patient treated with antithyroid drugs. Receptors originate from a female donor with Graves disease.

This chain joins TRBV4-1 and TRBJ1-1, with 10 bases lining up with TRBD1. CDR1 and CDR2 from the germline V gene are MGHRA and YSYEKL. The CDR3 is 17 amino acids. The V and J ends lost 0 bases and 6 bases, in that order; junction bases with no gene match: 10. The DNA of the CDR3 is TGCGCCAGCAGCCAAGAGTTGTCGACAGGGGGCAAAGCTGAAGCTTTCTTT. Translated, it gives CASSQELSTGGKAEAFF.

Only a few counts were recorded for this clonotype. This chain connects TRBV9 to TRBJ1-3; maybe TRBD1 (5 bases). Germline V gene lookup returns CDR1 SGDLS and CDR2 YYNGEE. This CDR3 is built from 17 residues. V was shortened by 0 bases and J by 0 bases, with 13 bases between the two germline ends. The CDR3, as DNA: TGTGCCAGCAGCGTAGGATTGGCGGGACCCTCTGGAAACACCATATATTTT. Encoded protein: CASSVGLAGPSGNTIYF.

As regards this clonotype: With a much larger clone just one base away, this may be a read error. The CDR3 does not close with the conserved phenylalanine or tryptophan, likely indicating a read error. The CDR3 region has the DNA TGCAGCGCTGAAGGACGCTCTCAGGACGAGCAGTACCTC. Its translation: CSAEGRSQDEQYL. The chain recombines TRBV29-1 with TRBJ2-7; unclear D gene. The CDR3 is made up of 13 amino acids. Germline loops: CDR1 SQVTM, CDR2 ANQGSEA.

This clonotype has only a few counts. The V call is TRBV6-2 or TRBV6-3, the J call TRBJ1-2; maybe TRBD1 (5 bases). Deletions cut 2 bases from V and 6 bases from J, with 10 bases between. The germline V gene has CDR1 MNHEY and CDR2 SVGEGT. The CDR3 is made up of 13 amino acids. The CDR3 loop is CASSYAGYNGYTF. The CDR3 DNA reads TGTGCCAGCAGTTACGCAGGGTATAATGGCTACACCTTC.

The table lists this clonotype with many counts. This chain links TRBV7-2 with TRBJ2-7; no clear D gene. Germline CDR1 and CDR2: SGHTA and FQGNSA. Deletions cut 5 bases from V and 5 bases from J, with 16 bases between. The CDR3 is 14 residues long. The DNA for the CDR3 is TGTGCCAGCAGCCAAGGACGCGCATCCCACGAGCAGTACTTC. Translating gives CASSQGRASHEQYF. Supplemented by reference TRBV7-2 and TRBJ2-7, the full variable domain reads GAGVSQSPSNKVTEKGKDVELRCDPISGHTALYWYRQSLGQGLEFLIYFQGNSAPDKSGLPSDRFSAERTGGSVSTLTIQRTQQEDSAVYLCASSQGRASHEQYFGPGTRLTVT.

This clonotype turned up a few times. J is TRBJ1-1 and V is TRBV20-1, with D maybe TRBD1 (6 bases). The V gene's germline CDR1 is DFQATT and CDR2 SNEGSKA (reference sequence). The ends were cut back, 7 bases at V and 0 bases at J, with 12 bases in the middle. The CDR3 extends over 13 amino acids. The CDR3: CSVKTGLNTEAFF. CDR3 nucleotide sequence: TGCAGTGTAAAGACAGGCTTGAACACTGAAGCTTTCTTT.

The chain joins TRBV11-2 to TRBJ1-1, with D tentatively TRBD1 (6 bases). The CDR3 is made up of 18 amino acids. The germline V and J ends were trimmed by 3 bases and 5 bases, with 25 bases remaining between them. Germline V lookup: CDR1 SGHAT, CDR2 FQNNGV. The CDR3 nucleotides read TGTGCCAGCAGCTTCCCCAGGGGAGCGGGGTCCCGGGAGACTGAAGCTTTCTTT. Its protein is CASSFPRGAGSRETEAFF. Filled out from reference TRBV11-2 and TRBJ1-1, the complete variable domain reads EAGVAQSPRYKIIEKRQSVAFWCNPISGHATLYWYQQILGQGPKLLIQFQNNGVVDDSQLPKDRFSAERLKGVDSTLKIQPAKLEDSAVYLCASSFPRGAGSRETEAFFGQGTRLTVV.

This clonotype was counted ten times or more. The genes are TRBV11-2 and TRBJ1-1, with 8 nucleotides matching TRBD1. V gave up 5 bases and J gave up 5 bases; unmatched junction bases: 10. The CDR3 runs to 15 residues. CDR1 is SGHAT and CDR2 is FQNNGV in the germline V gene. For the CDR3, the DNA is TGTGCCAGCAGCGGGGCAACAGGGGGTTGGACTGAAGCTTTCTTT. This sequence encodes CASSGATGGWTEAFF.